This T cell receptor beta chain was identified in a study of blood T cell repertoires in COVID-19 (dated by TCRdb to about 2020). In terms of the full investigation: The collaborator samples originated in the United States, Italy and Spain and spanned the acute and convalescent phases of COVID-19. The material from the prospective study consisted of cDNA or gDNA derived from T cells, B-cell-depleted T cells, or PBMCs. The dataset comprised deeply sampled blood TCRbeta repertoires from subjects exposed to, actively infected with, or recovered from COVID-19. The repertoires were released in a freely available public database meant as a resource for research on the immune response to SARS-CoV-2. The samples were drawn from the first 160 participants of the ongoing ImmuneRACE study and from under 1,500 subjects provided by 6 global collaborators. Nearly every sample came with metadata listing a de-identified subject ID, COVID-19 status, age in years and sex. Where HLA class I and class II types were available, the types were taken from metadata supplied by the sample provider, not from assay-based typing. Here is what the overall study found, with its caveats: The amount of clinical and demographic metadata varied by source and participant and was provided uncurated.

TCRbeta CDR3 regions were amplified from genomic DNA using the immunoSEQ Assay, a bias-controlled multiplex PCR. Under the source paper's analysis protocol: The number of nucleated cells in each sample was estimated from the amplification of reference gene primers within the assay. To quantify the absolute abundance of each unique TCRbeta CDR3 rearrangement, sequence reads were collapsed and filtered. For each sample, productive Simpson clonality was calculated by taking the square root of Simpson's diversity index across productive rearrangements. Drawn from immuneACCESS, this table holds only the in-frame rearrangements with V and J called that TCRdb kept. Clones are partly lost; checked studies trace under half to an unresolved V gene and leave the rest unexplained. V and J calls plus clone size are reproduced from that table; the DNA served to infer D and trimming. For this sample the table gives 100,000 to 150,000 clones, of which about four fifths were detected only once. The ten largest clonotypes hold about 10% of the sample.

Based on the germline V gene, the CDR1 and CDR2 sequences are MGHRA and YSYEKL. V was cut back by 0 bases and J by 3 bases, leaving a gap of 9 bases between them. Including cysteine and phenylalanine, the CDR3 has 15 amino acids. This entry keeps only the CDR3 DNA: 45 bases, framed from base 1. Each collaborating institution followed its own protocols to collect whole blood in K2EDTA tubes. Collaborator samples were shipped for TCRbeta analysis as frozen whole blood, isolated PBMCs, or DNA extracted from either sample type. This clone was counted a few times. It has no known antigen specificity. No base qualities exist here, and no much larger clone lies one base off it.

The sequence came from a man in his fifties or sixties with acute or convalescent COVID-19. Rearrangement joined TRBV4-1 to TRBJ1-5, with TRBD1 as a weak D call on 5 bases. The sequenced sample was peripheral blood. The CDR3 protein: CASSQDDRSNQPQHF. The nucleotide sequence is TGCGCCAGCAGCCAAGACGACAGATCCAATCAGCCCCAGCATTTT.